This TCR beta chain was retrieved from a study of shared clonotypes between healthy human individuals. Germline trimming cut 2 bases from V and 3 bases from J; bases unmatched to any gene: 3. Per the germline V gene, CDR1 is MDHEN and CDR2 is SYDVKM. The CDR3 runs to 14 residues. Libraries were prepared by immunoSEQ multiplex PCR; TCRdb keeps only in-frame clonotypes and omits some of them. The sample has 2 million to 2.5 million clones, roughly 90% seen once. The V gene is TRBV28, the J gene TRBJ2-7; 8 bases fit TRBD1. This TCR derives from a man in his late teens or twenties in good health. Some clones in this sample may be carry-over from other donors' samples. Sequenced: naive CD4+ T cells from PBMCs. Subset indicated: CD45RA+ positively selected. The CDR3 reads CASSLRQGNYEQYF. In DNA form, the CDR3 reads TGTGCCAGCAGTTTACGACAGGGGAACTACGAGCAGTACTTC.